These 18 T cell receptor beta chains share one sample of origin, sequenced in a study of blood T cell repertoires in COVID-19. TCRdb keeps only in-frame clones here, not all; method: immunoSEQ multiplex PCR. The sample has about 530,000 clones; approximately 91% are singletons. Sequenced input: peripheral blood. All receptors derive from a woman between 50 and 59 years old with COVID-19, enrolled during active disease.

The chain's CDR3 is CASARDISGNTIYF. In nucleotides, the CDR3 is TGTGCCAGCGCCCGGGACATCTCTGGAAACACCATATATTTT. The rearrangement uses TRBV2 and TRBJ1-3; possibly TRBD1 for D (6 bases). V was pared by 8 bases and J by 0 bases, with 11 bases between. Germline assignment: CDR1 SNHLY and CDR2 FYNNEI. The length of the CDR3 is 14 residues.

This chain uses TRBV6-5 with TRBJ1-5; 7 positions agree with TRBD1. Per germline, CDR1 MNHEY and CDR2 SVGAGI. V was clipped by 5 bases and J by 3 bases; unmatched bases: 7. This CDR3 is 15 amino acids long. DNA of the CDR3: TGTGCCAGCAGTACCCGACAGGGCCACAATCAGCCCCAGCATTTT. Amino acids: CASSTRQGHNQPQHF.

The chain is built from TRBV14 and TRBJ1-1, with a weak D call TRBD1 (6 bases). Germline V lookup: CDR1 SGHDN, CDR2 FVKESK. The V end lost 1 base, the J end lost 5 bases, and 17 bases lay between the germline ends. CDR3 size: 16 residues. For the CDR3, the DNA is TGTGCCAGCAGCCAAGTGGCAGGGGTACTGGGGACTGAAGCTTTCTTT. Translation gives CASSQVAGVLGTEAFF. Using reference TRBV14 and TRBJ1-1 for the parts outside the CDR3, the full variable domain is EAGVTQFPSHSVIEKGQTVTLRCDPISGHDNLYWYRRVMGKEIKFLLHFVKESKQDESGMPNNRFLAERTGGTYSTLKVQPAELEDSGVYFCASSQVAGVLGTEAFFGQGTRLTVV.

The chain links TRBV6-5 to TRBJ1-2; 8 positions match TRBD1. Germline V gene sequence: CDR1 MNHEY, CDR2 SVGAGI. V trimming: 2 bases; J trimming: 2 bases; junction bases outside the gene matches: 4. The CDR3 spans 15 residues. CDR3 loop: CASSYGTGSNYGYTF. DNA for the CDR3: TGTGCCAGCAGTTACGGGACAGGATCGAACTATGGCTACACCTTC.

The J gene is TRBJ2-6, the V gene TRBV19; TRBD2 aligns across 12 bases. With V trimmed by 5 bases and J by 2 bases, 4 bases remained unmatched. Looked up from germline, CDR1 is LNHDA and CDR2 is SQIVND (reference sequence). This CDR3 comprises 17 residues. CDR3 sequence reads: CASSGRLAGAGANVLTF. The CDR3 bases are TGTGCCAGTAGTGGGAGACTAGCGGGGGCTGGGGCCAACGTCCTGACTTTC.

V and J are TRBV6-5 and TRBJ1-2, with D unclear. The CDR3 has 13 amino acids. CDR1 is MNHEY, CDR2 SVGAGI, per germline. Trimming shortened V by 0 bases and J by 7 bases, and 9 bases separated the two germline ends. CDR3 in amino acids: CASSYSKGSGYTF. The CDR3 DNA reads as TGTGCCAGCAGTTACTCGAAAGGGAGTGGCTACACCTTC.

V and J are TRBV11-3 and TRBJ1-1; D uncertain. Between the trimmed V and J ends, which lost 1 base and 3 bases, there was a span of 6 bases. The CDR3 runs 13 residues. Germline CDR1 reads SGHNT; CDR2 reads YENEEA. DNA for the CDR3: TGTGCCAGCAGCTTAGCGGGAGACACTGAAGCTTTCTTT. Encoded protein: CASSLAGDTEAFF.

This clone was recorded once. The chain recombines TRBV2 with TRBJ2-7, with D perhaps matching TRBD1 (5 bases). The germline CDR1 and CDR2 sequences are SNHLY and FYNNEI. Between the trimmed V and J ends, which lost 8 bases and 7 bases, there was a span of 24 bases. This CDR3 spans 15 amino acids. The CDR3 DNA reads TGTGCCAGCCGCCCCTTCGTAACAGGCCCGCGGGAGCAGTACTTC. Amino acid sequence: CASRPFVTGPREQYF.

The CDR3 DNA sequence: TGTGCCAGCAGTGAGGGGGCAAACACCGGGGAGCTGTTTTTT. Translation: CASSEGANTGELFF. The chain recombines TRBV6-1 with TRBJ2-2, with D tentatively TRBD1 (6 bases). From germline, CDR1 is MNHNS and CDR2 SASEGT. V lost 3 bases, J lost 2 bases, and 7 bases lay in between. The CDR3 runs to 14 residues.

The V gene is TRBV2, the J gene TRBJ1-2; 7 nucleotides line up with TRBD1. The CDR3 has 15 residues. CDR1 is SNHLY, CDR2 FYNNEI, per germline. J lost 7 bases, V lost 8 bases, and 16 bases had no gene match. For the CDR3, the DNA is TGTGCCAGCTCTGATGGAGGGGGCATATCAGTTGGCTACACCTTC. It translates to CASSDGGGISVGYTF. Full variable domain (outside the CDR3, taken from reference TRBV2 and TRBJ1-2): EPEVTQTPSHQVTQMGQEVILRCVPISNHLYFYWYRQILGQKVEFLVSFYNNEISEKSEIFDDQFSVERPDGSNFTLKIRSTKLEDSAMYFCASSDGGGISVGYTFGSGTRLTVV.

The CDR3 nucleotides read TGTGCCAGCAGCGTAGGACTAGCGGGGGGTGGGGATACGCAGTATTTT. Translating it yields CASSVGLAGGGDTQYF. The chain has TRBV9 and TRBJ2-3; 13 bases line up with TRBD2. The V gene end was trimmed by 0 bases and the J gene end by 6 bases; junction bases not matched to a gene: 4. CDR3 size: 16 residues. Germline V gene lookup returns CDR1 SGDLS and CDR2 YYNGEE.

The gene calls are TRBV13 and TRBJ2-2, with 10 bases identical to TRBD2. V lost 0 bases to trimming and J lost 1 base; unmatched junction nucleotides: 2. Germline loops: CDR1 PRHDT, CDR2 FYEKMQ (reference sequence). The CDR3 has 17 residues. CDR3: CASSLGLAGQNTGELFF. CDR3 in DNA: TGTGCCAGCAGCTTAGGACTAGCGGGGCAGAACACCGGGGAGCTGTTTTTT. Looking up the rest from reference TRBV13 and TRBJ2-2 gives the full variable domain: AAGVIQSPRHLIKEKRETATLKCYPIPRHDTVYWYQQGPGQDPQFLISFYEKMQSDKGSIPDRFSAQQFSDYHSELNMSSLELGDSALYFCASSLGLAGQNTGELFFGEGSRLTVL.

The rearrangement links TRBV7-3 to TRBJ2-1; 9 bases agree with TRBD1. Germline-derived CDR1 and CDR2 are SGHTA and FQGTGA. J gave up 11 bases and V 6 bases, and 5 bases lay outside the gene matches. This CDR3 has 12 residues. The CDR3 DNA sequence: TGTGCCAGCAGTCGGGACAGGGAAAAGCAGTTCTTC. Translating gives CASSRDREKQFF.

A single count supports this clone. This sequence joins TRBV9 and TRBJ2-5; 7 bases map to TRBD1. CDR1 is SGDLS and CDR2 is YYNGEE in the germline V gene. V gave up 0 bases and J gave up 6 bases; unmatched junction bases: 5. The length of the CDR3 is 14 residues. The CDR3: CASSVGGGAKTQYF. The CDR3 DNA reads TGTGCCAGCAGCGTAGGAGGGGGCGCGAAGACCCAGTACTTC.

The chain carries TRBV5-6 and TRBJ1-2; D is possibly TRBD1 (5 bases). From germline, CDR1 is SGHDT and CDR2 YYEEEE. This CDR3 has 15 amino acids. Trimming removed 2 bases at V and 8 bases at J, with 19 bases between. The CDR3 nucleotides read TGTGCCAGCAGCTTCAGTGGTCAGGGTCGTCGAGGCTACACCTTC. This codes for CASSFSGQGRRGYTF.

To note about this clone: One end of the junction varies from germline; a read error may be responsible. CDR3 bases: TGTGCCAGCAGCTCCTACGATGAGCAGTTCTTC. This codes for CASSSYDEQFF. This chain joins TRBV11-2 and TRBJ2-1; D is uncertain. CDR1 and CDR2 from the germline V gene are SGHAT and FQNNGV. The CDR3 has 11 residues.

The chain uses TRBV4-1 and TRBJ2-7; D may be TRBD2 (6 bases). The CDR3 is 13 residues long. Between the trimmed V and J ends, which lost 6 bases and 0 bases, there was a span of 9 bases. Germline V CDR1 and CDR2: MGHRA, YSYEKL. CDR3 region: CASSAGFSYEQYF. The CDR3 DNA reads as TGCGCCAGCAGTGCGGGGTTCTCCTACGAGCAGTACTTC.

The J gene is TRBJ2-3, the V gene TRBV11-2; TRBD2 is a possible D gene (5 bases). CDR1 and CDR2 from the germline V gene are SGHAT and FQNNGV. The CDR3 totals 15 residues. V dropped 4 bases and J dropped 1 base, with 12 bases sitting between them. The CDR3 reads CASSSVGRGTDTQYF. The DNA of the CDR3 is TGTGCCAGCAGCTCGGTCGGGCGGGGCACAGATACGCAGTATTTT.